This T cell receptor (beta chain) derives from a study of metastatic and nonmetastatic thyroid tumors. Whole-study context: Blood and tumor or nodule tissue repertoires from malignant and benign thyroid patients were compared.

This clone was found once. No antigen is known for it. The germline V and J ends were trimmed by 0 bases and 2 bases, with 9 bases remaining between them. The CDR3 consists of 14 residues. Germline V gene data show CDR1 as SGHRS and CDR2 as YFSETQ. General study points: Malignant thyroid tumors reportedly exceeded benign nodules significantly in TCR beta diversity, with the difference appearing in blood and tumor.

Prior to thyroid surgery, none of the patients had received any treatment. TCRdb re-called the PCR reads through MiXCR. This sample has some 10,000 clones, with roughly 30% found just once. V gene TRBV5-1 combines with J gene TRBJ2-7; no firm D call. Source material: tumor tissue. The receptor was derived from a female donor with papillary thyroid cancer or a benign thyroid nodule (not recorded which). Some clones in this sample may be carry-over from other donors' samples. The CDR3 protein is CASSLAVATYEQYF. In nucleotides, the CDR3 is TGCGCCAGCAGCTTGGCCGTAGCCACCTACGAGCAGTACTTC.